This T cell receptor (beta chain) was obtained from a study of T cell changes during pregnancy in multiple sclerosis. TCRdb's table, derived via immunoSEQ multiplex PCR, lists solely in-frame clones and lacks some. The sample shows more than 35,000 clones, 89% of them seen only once. Germline CDR1 is SNHLY and CDR2 is FYNNEI. V was trimmed by 8 bases and J by 2 bases, leaving 16 bases between them. CDR3 length: 16 residues. Source: CD8+ T cells from peripheral blood mononuclear cells, taken in the third trimester of pregnancy. The clonotype was recovered from a female donor with multiple sclerosis, enrolled in a pregnancy study. The chain uses TRBV2 and TRBJ2-6; no firm D call. The DNA for the CDR3 is TGTGCCAGCCGTAGACCAGAGGCAGCTGGGGCCAACGTCCTGACTTTC. As protein: CASRRPEAAGANVLTF.